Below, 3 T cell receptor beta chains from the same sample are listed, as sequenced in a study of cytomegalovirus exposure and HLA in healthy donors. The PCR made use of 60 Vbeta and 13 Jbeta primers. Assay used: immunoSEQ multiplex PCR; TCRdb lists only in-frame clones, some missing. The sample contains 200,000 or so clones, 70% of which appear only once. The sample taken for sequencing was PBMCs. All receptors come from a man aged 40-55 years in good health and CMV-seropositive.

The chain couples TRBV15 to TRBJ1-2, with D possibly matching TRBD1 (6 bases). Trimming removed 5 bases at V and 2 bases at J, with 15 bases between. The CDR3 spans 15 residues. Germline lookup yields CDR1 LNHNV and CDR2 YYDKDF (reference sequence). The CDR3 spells CATSPRTVLNYGYTF. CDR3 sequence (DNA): TGTGCCACCAGCCCGCGGACAGTGCTCAACTATGGCTACACCTTC. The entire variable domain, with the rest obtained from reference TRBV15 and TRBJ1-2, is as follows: DAMVIQNPRYQVTQFGKPVTLSCSQTLNHNVMYWYQQKSSQAPKLLFHYYDKDFNNEADTPDNFQSRRPNTSFCFLDIRSPGLGDTAMYLCATSPRTVLNYGYTFGSGTRLTVV.

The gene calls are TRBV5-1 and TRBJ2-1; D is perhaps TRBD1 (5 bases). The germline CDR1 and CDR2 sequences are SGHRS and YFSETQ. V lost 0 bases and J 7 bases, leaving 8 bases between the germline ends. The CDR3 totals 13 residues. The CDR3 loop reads CASSLDRSNEQFF. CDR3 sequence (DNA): TGCGCCAGCAGCTTGGACAGGTCGAATGAGCAGTTCTTC.

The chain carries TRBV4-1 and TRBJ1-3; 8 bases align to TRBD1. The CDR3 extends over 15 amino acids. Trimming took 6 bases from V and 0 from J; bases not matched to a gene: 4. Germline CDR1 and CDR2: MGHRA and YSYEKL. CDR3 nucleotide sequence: TGCGCCAGCAGGGACAGGGTGAGCTCTGGAAACACCATATATTTT. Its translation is CASRDRVSSGNTIYF.